This T cell receptor beta chain came from a study of response to subunit inactivated influenza vaccine. TCRdb reprocessed the RT-PCR reads via MiXCR and lists one record per CDR3 protein. The sample lists some 640,000 distinct CDR3 sequences; roughly 13% were seen once. The study's findings and limits: The authors proposed limited new T cell recruitment per seasonal influenza vaccination.

A few counts support this clonotype. Its antigen is unknown. This CDR3 is 16 amino acids long. Germline V gene sequence: CDR1 SGHVS, CDR2 FNYEAQ. Trimming stripped 0 bases from V and 6 bases from J, with 18 bases between. This chain connects TRBV7-6 to TRBJ2-7; unclear D gene. This sample comprised PBMCs from blood, obtained around 15 days before vaccination. This receptor was obtained from a man aged 50-59 years who received an inactivated influenza vaccine. The CDR3 sequence: CASSLAGTHTLSEQYF. The DNA of the CDR3 is TGTGCCAGCAGCTTAGCAGGAACCCACACCCTCTCCGAGCAGTACTTC.